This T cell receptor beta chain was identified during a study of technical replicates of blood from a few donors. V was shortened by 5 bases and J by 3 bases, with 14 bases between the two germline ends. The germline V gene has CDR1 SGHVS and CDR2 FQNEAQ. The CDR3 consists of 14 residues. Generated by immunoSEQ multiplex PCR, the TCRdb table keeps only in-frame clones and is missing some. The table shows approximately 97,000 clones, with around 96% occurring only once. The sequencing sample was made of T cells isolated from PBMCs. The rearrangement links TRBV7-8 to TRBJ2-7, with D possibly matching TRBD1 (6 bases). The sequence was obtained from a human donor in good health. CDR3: CASSQLQGYYEQYF. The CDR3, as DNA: TGTGCCAGCAGCCAATTGCAGGGGTACTACGAGCAGTACTTC.